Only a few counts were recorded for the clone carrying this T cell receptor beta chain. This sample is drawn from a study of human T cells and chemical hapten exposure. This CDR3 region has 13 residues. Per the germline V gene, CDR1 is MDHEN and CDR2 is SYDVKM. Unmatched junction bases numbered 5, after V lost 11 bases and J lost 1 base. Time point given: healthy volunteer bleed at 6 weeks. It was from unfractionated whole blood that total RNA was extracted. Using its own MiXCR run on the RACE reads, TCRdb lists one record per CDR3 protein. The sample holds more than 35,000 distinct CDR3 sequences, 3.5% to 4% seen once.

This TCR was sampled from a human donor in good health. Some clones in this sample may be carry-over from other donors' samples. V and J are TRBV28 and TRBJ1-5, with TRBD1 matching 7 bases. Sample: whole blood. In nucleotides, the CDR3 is TGTGCCGGCAAGGGGGCGAGCAATCAGCCCCAGCATTTT. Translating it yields CAGKGASNQPQHF.